These 6 T cell receptor beta chains came from one sample sequenced in a study of response to subunit inactivated influenza vaccine. TCRdb independently ran MiXCR on the RT-PCR reads; one entry per CDR3 protein. The sample lists approximately 530,000 distinct CDR3 sequences, roughly 7.6% occurring once. This specimen was PBMCs from blood, taken less than 25 months after vaccination. These receptors all come from a man between 50 and 69 years old who received an inactivated influenza vaccine.

This clonotype has a count of ten or more. V usage is TRBV4-2 and J usage is TRBJ2-2, with TRBD2 identical over 8 bases. Germline V lookup: CDR1 LGHNA, CDR2 YNFKEQ. The CDR3 has 16 residues. Germline trimming cut 0 bases from V and 4 bases from J; bases unmatched to any gene: 4. The CDR3 is CASSQELADLTGELFF. DNA of the CDR3: TGTGCCAGCAGCCAAGAACTAGCGGACCTCACCGGGGAGCTGTTTTTT.

This clonotype was counted a few times. The chain combines TRBV4-3 with TRBJ1-2; D is perhaps TRBD1 (6 bases). V lost 2 bases and J lost 2, with 12 bases in between. The germline V gene encodes CDR1 LGHNA and CDR2 YSLEER. This CDR3 region has 15 residues. The chain's CDR3 is CASSQTAGTNYGYTF. The CDR3, as DNA: TGCGCCAGCAGCCAAACGGCCGGGACAAACTATGGCTACACCTTC.

This clonotype was counted at least ten times. V is TRBV12-3 or TRBV12-4 and J is TRBJ2-4; 10 nucleotides match TRBD1. The CDR3 sequence is 15 residues long. V dropped 7 bases and J dropped 7; count of bases not matched to a gene: 10. The CDR3 DNA reads as TGTGCCAGCAAGGCGGGACAGGGGACAGGGAACATTCAGTACTTC. Translated: CASKAGQGTGNIQYF.

This clonotype occurred many times. The rearrangement uses TRBV12-3 or TRBV12-4 and TRBJ1-4, with D perhaps matching TRBD1 (5 bases). Trimming cost V 1 base and J 11 bases, with 17 bases left between them. The CDR3 sequence is 15 residues long. Written as DNA, the CDR3 is TGTGCCAGCAGTTTAGGGGGGACCTGGAGCGGGAAACTGTTTTTT. It specifies CASSLGGTWSGKLFF.

This clonotype was observed a few times. The chain carries TRBV27 and TRBJ1-3; D call uncertain. The CDR3 length is 13 residues. CDR1 and CDR2 from the germline V gene are MNHEY and SMNVEV (reference sequence). The ends were cut back, 3 bases at V and 3 bases at J, with 6 bases in the middle. The CDR3 loop reads CASSFRFGNTIYF. CDR3 coding DNA: TGTGCCAGCAGTTTCAGATTTGGAAACACCATATATTTT.

This clonotype was found a few times. The chain links TRBV20-1 to TRBJ1-2; D not certain. The CDR3 extends over 12 amino acids. Germline lookup yields CDR1 DFQATT and CDR2 SNEGSKA (reference sequence). Trimming removed 3 bases from V and 6 bases from J, with 11 bases in between. CDR3: CSASAGFDGYTF. CDR3 in DNA: TGCAGTGCTAGTGCCGGGTTCGATGGCTACACCTTC.